The clone carrying this T cell receptor beta chain was counted once. Its antigen is still unknown. Sequencing was performed with immunoSEQ multiplex PCR; in TCRdb, only in-frame clones are kept and a portion is missing. Of fewer than 85,000 clones in the sample, approximately 95% were seen once. This sample was taken from a study of siplizumab effects on memory and regulatory T cells. Whole-study findings and limits: The study found that siplizumab significantly reduced alloreactive sequences traceable to unstimulated CD4+ memory cells. The suppressive capacity of proliferating Tregs from siplizumab cultures remained unconfirmed. A major contribution to the alloresponse seemed to be made by naive T cells, which seemed more diverse than memory cells.

This CDR3 has 16 amino acids. V dropped 8 bases and J dropped 5; count of bases not matched to a gene: 12. Germline values: CDR1 MNHNY, CDR2 SVGAGI (reference sequence). Sequencing used CD8+ T cells sorted from blood. V gene TRBV6-6 combines with J gene TRBJ2-3; 11 nucleotides align to TRBD2. The TCR originated in a human donor in good health. This CDR3 is CASRPLAGGRRDTQYF. In DNA, the CDR3 is TGTGCCAGCCGGCCTCTAGCGGGAGGTAGGAGAGATACGCAGTATTTT.